This TCR beta chain emerged from a study of T cell changes during pregnancy in multiple sclerosis. The protocol was immunoSEQ multiplex PCR, while the TCRdb copy is restricted to in-frame clones and leaves out a portion. The sample has tens of thousands of clones, approximately 94% seen once. Trimming took 9 bases from V and 3 from J, leaving 22 bases between them. Germline CDR1 reads LNHDA; CDR2 reads SQIVND (reference sequence). The CDR3 extends over 16 amino acids. The TCR was taken from a female donor with multiple sclerosis, enrolled in a pregnancy study. This material consisted of CD8+ T cells from peripheral blood mononuclear cells, taken after pregnancy. The chain carries TRBV19 and TRBJ2-3, with D tentatively TRBD2 (5 bases). CDR3: CARFYPGLGWTDTQYF. The CDR3 DNA follows: TGTGCCAGGTTTTACCCCGGACTCGGATGGACAGATACGCAGTATTTT.